These T cell receptor beta chains were read from a single sample in a study of beta chain features in type 1 diabetes. Method: immunoSEQ multiplex PCR; TCRdb's copy keeps in-frame clones and lacks some. The sample has approximately 170,000 clones; 7.5% to 10% are singletons. The sample consisted of central memory CD4+ T cells from blood. These receptors came from a woman younger than 35 in good health. Each CDR3 is given with its conserved first and last residue. D genes are given only for firm matches. Clone size, where shown, is once, few, many, or a class for clones that have expanded.

v_gene	abundance	d_gene	j_gene	CDR3aa	CDR3nt
TRBV4-3	NA	TRBD1	TRBJ1-6	CASSNRGRGVSPLHF	TGCGCCAGCAGCAACAGGGGGCGCGGCGTTTCACCCCTCCACTTT
TRBV7-9	few	TRBD1	TRBJ2-7	CASSWDRDEQYF	TGTGCCAGCAGCTGGGACAGGGACGAGCAGTACTTC
TRBV2	few	NA	TRBJ1-1	CASREGRVNTEAFF	TGTGCCAGCAGGGAGGGCAGGGTGAACACTGAAGCTTTCTTT
TRBV5-1	few	NA	TRBJ2-2	CASSRGTDTGELFF	TGCGCCAGCAGCCGGGGGACGGACACCGGGGAGCTGTTTTTT
TRBV11-2	NA	NA	TRBJ1-1	CASSAEPGVVTEAFF	TGTGCCAGCAGCGCAGAACCGGGGGTGGTAACTGAAGCTTTCTTT
TRBV7-6	many	TRBD2	TRBJ2-3	CASSRAGDGTDTQYF	TGTGCCAGCAGCCGAGCGGGAGACGGCACAGATACGCAGTATTTT
TRBV5-1	NA	NA	TRBJ2-1	CASSLVGDSYNEQFF	TGCGCCAGCAGCTTGGTGGGAGACTCCTACAATGAGCAGTTCTTC
TRBV27	many	TRBD1	TRBJ2-1	CASRGPGQGVYEQFF	TGTGCCAGCAGGGGACCGGGACAGGGGGTCTATGAGCAGTTCTTC
TRBV29-1	few	TRBD1	TRBJ1-5	CSVGTGGQQPQHF	TGCAGCGTTGGGACAGGGGGACAACAGCCCCAGCATTTT
TRBV5-6	few	TRBD1	TRBJ2-2	CASSLQGFNTGELFF	TGTGCCAGCAGTCTACAGGGGTTCAACACCGGGGAGCTGTTTTTT
TRBV10-2	many	NA	TRBJ1-3	CASSSGGPGNTIYF	TGCGCCAGCAGTTCGGGAGGGCCTGGAAACACCATATATTTT
TRBV6-1	NA	NA	TRBJ1-5	CASRGTGTGNQPQHF	TGTGCCAGCAGGGGTACAGGGACCGGTAATCAGCCCCAGCATTTT
TRBV29-1	few	TRBD1	TRBJ2-7	CSVEGQGVNEQYF	TGCAGCGTTGAGGGACAGGGGGTAAACGAGCAGTACTTC
TRBV4-3	few	NA	TRBJ2-3	CASSRQDLISTDTQYF	TGCGCCAGCAGCCGCCAGGACTTGATAAGCACAGATACGCAGTATTTT
TRBV6-1	NA	NA	TRBJ1-5	CASSVMAGASNQPQHF	TGTGCCAGCAGTGTTATGGCGGGGGCGAGCAATCAGCCCCAGCATTTT
TRBV30	few	NA	TRBJ2-2	CAWSVQGPGELFF	TGTGCCTGGAGTGTACAGGGACCCGGGGAGCTGTTTTTT
TRBV19	NA	NA	TRBJ1-5	CASSIKPQPQHF	TGTGCCAGTAGTATCAAGCCCCAGCCCCAGCATTTT
TRBV5-1	NA	NA	TRBJ2-3	CASSLAAAIRATDTQYF	TGCGCCAGCAGCTTGGCTGCTGCGATCAGGGCGACAGATACGCAGTATTTT
TRBV5-1	NA	TRBD2	TRBJ2-3	CASSLLAVSTDTQYF	TGCGCCAGCAGCCTACTAGCGGTTAGCACAGATACGCAGTATTTT
TRBV29-1	NA	NA	TRBJ1-1	CSVDKQGRTEAFF	TGCAGCGTGGACAAACAGGGACGTACTGAAGCTTTCTTT
TRBV4-1	few	NA	TRBJ2-6	CASSQGGYSGANVLTF	TGCGCCAGCAGCCAAGGGGGCTACTCTGGGGCCAACGTCCTGACTTTC
TRBV5-4	many	NA	TRBJ2-5	CASSRAGRGSEETQYF	TGTGCCAGCAGCAGGGCTGGCAGGGGATCGGAAGAGACCCAGTACTTC
TRBV27	NA	NA	TRBJ2-5	CASGRTPVQETQYF	TGTGCCAGCGGTCGCACTCCCGTCCAAGAGACCCAGTACTTC
TRBV2	few	TRBD2	TRBJ2-3	CASSPGLAADTQYF	TGTGCCAGCAGTCCTGGACTAGCGGCAGATACGCAGTATTTT
TRBV29-1	few	NA	TRBJ1-2	CSVDQGGYTF	TGCAGCGTTGACCAGGGAGGCTACACCTTC
TRBV10-3	NA	TRBD1	TRBJ2-5	CASRDSQHQETQYF	TGTGCCTCCAGGGACAGCCAGCACCAAGAGACCCAGTACTTC